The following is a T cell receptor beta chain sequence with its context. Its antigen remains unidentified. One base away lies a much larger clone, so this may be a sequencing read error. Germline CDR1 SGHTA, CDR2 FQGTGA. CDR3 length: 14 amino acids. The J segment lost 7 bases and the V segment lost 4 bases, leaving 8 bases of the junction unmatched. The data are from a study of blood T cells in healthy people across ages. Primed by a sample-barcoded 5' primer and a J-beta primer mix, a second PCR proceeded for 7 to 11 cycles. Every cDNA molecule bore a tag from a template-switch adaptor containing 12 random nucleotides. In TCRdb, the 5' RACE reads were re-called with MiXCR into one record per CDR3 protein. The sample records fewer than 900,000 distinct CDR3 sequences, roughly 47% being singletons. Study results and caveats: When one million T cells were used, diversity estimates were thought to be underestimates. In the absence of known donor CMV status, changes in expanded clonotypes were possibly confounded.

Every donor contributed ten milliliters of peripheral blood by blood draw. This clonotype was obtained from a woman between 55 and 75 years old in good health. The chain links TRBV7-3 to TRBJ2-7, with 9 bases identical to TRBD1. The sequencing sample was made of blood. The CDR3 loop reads CASSSHDRGDEQYF. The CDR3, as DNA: TGTGCCAGCAGCTCCCATGACAGGGGGGATGAGCAGTACTTC.